This TCR beta chain stems from a study of technical replicates of blood from a handful of donors. Repertoires were generated with immunoSEQ multiplex PCR, while TCRdb's copy carries only in-frame clones and drops some. The sample carries 70,000 to 90,000 clones, around 94% recorded once. The CDR3 sequence is 16 residues long. Trimming cost V 2 bases and J 8 bases, with 21 bases left between them. From germline, CDR1 is SGHAT and CDR2 FQNNGV. The TCR comes from a human donor in good health. Sequences were obtained from T cells isolated from PBMCs. J is TRBJ1-2 and V is TRBV11-2; D not resolved. The CDR3 protein is CASSLPEIEAYVGYTF. For the CDR3, the DNA is TGTGCCAGCAGCTTACCGGAGATAGAGGCCTATGTGGGCTACACCTTC.